This TCR beta chain was documented in a study of Tregs in tolerant kidney transplant recipients. About the research overall: Mixed chimerism was transient after nonmyeloablative marrow transplants from related graft donors.

Study-wide findings and caveats: For some patients, primers changed over time, blocking nucleotide-level comparison. Expanding Tregs on activated donor B cells appeared to best identify donor-specific TCRbeta clones.

This CDR3 region has 16 residues. Germline V gene lookup returns CDR1 SGHTA and CDR2 FQGNSA. Trimming removed 1 base at V and 0 bases at J, with 10 bases between. Using immunoSEQ multiplex PCR, the repertoire was profiled, and TCRdb retains in-frame clones only, with some absent. This table holds about 77,000 clones, approximately 98% found once. CD4+CD25+CD127- Tregs, CD4+CD25- non-Tregs, CD4 and CD8 cells were sorted. This clone came up once. Antigen specificity is unknown. This TCR was recovered from a human donor who received a combined kidney and bone marrow transplant. The rearrangement joins TRBV7-2 to TRBJ1-3; D not resolved. The sample consisted of CD4+ T cells from blood, taken before the transplant. Here the CDR3 DNA reads TGTGCCAGCAGCTTAGTTGCGGTTAGCTCTGGAAACACCATATATTTT. This sequence encodes CASSLVAVSSGNTIYF.